The 23 T cell receptor beta chains reported below all come from one sample, sequenced in a study of molecular identifiers for immune sequencing clone quantification. TCRdb redid the calling of the PCR reads with MiXCR, one entry per CDR3 protein. Of about 640,000 distinct CDR3 sequences listed, 20% are singletons. Material: naive CD8+ T cells from blood, with Jurkat cell RNA spiked in. Subset noted: FACS-sorted CD8+CD4-CCR7+CD45RA+ naive T cells. Every receptor here comes from a human donor in good health. Some libraries in this study had Jurkat cell RNA spiked in.

This clonotype was counted once. A clone one base away is much larger, so this may be a read error. V is TRBV5-1 and J is TRBJ2-7; D is undetermined. This CDR3 is 13 amino acids long. Germline V CDR1 and CDR2: SGHRS, YFSETQ. In nucleotides, the CDR3 is TGCGCCAGCAGGGCGCCCAGCTCCTACGAGCGGTACTTC. Its protein is CASRAPSSYERYF.

Worth noting for this clonotype: Because the CDR3 is missing its conserved closing phenylalanine or tryptophan, this is likely a read error. The chain is built from TRBV4-3 and TRBJ2-7; D gene uncertain. This CDR3 is 15 amino acids long. The V gene's germline CDR1 is LGHNA and CDR2 YSLEER. With 0 bases removed from V and 0 bases from J, the gap between germline ends came to 9 bases. Written as DNA, the CDR3 is TGCGCCAGCAGCCAAGATCGGCCCGGCTCCTACGAGCAGTACCTC. Its translation is CASSQDRPGSYEQYL.

This clonotype was recorded only once. A much larger clone differs from this one at a single base, so this may be a read error. The chain recombines TRBV7-3 with TRBJ2-1, with D possibly called TRBD1 or TRBD2 (5 bases each). Germline V CDR1 and CDR2: SGHTA, FQGTGA. The CDR3 has 13 amino acids. V was shortened by 1 base and J by 8 bases, with 9 bases between the two germline ends. The CDR3 nucleotides are TGTGCCAGCAGCTTAAATGGGGGAGATGAGCAGTTCTTC. The encoded protein is CASSLNGGDEQFF. The full variable domain, rest sourced from reference TRBV7-3 and TRBJ2-1, is GAGVSQTPSNKVTEKGKYVELRCDPISGHTALYWYRQSLGQGPEFLIYFQGTGAADDSGLPNDRFFAVRPEGSVSTLKIQRTERGDSAVYLCASSLNGGDEQFFGPGTRLTVL.

On this clonotype itself: Its ends do not fully match the called genes, so a read error is possible. The chain uses TRBV7-6 and TRBJ2-5; a possible D gene is TRBD2 (5 bases). The length of the CDR3 is 15 residues. In germline, CDR1 is SGHVS, CDR2 FNYEAQ. CDR3 sequence: CAGSSYPSGEETQYF. In DNA, the CDR3 is TGTGCCGGCAGCTCCTACCCCAGCGGCGAAGAGACCCAGTACTTC.

This clonotype was recorded many times. The gene calls are TRBV5-6 and TRBJ2-3; D might be TRBD1 or TRBD2, each matching 7 bases. This CDR3 region has 16 residues. Trimming removed 0 bases from V and 5 bases from J, with 16 bases in between. Germline loops: CDR1 SGHDT, CDR2 YYEEEE. CDR3 amino acids: CASSLAGEGAVDTQYF. In DNA form, the CDR3 reads TGTGCCAGCAGCTTGGCCGGGGAGGGGGCTGTAGATACGCAGTATTTT.

This clonotype has at least ten counts. J is TRBJ1-1 and V is TRBV13; 10 bases map to TRBD1. CDR1 is PRHDT and CDR2 is FYEKMQ in the germline V gene (reference sequence). CDR3 size: 15 residues. V lost 3 bases and J lost 3; bases outside the gene matches: 4. CDR3 protein: CASSFGTGVDTEAFF. The CDR3 DNA is TGTGCCAGCAGCTTTGGGACAGGGGTTGACACTGAAGCTTTCTTT.

This clonotype showed up many times. The genes are TRBV28 and TRBJ2-1; D not certain. The CDR3 length is 12 residues. Germline-derived CDR1 and CDR2 are MDHEN and SYDVKM. Trimming removed 1 base at V and 10 bases at J, with 8 bases between. The CDR3 loop is CASSLFEDEQFF. CDR3 DNA: TGTGCCAGCAGTTTATTCGAAGACGAGCAGTTCTTC.

The chain recombines TRBV4-3 with TRBJ2-7; 7 positions agree with TRBD2. V lost 1 base, J lost 0 bases, and 6 bases stayed unmatched. Germline V gene lookup returns CDR1 LGHNA and CDR2 YSLEER. This CDR3 has 16 amino acids. In DNA, the CDR3 is TGCGCCAGCAGCCAAGGCCTAGCGGAAATCTCCTACGAGCAGTACTTC. Amino acids: CASSQGLAEISYEQYF.

This clonotype came up many times. The rearrangement links TRBV5-5 to TRBJ2-1; D is possibly TRBD1 or TRBD2 (7 bases each). Trimming removed 9 bases at V and 9 bases at J, with 22 bases between. This CDR3 comprises 14 residues. The germline gives CDR1 SGHKS, CDR2 YYEKEE (reference sequence). The CDR3 loop is CATSGGGASGEQFF. In nucleotides, the CDR3 is TGTGCCACATCAGGGGGGGGGGCTAGCGGTGAGCAGTTCTTC. The full variable domain, rest sourced from reference TRBV5-5 and TRBJ2-1, is DAGVTQSPTHLIKTRGQQVTLRCSPISGHKSVSWYQQVLGQGPQFIFQYYEKEERGRGNFPDRFSARQFPNYSSELNVNALLLGDSALYLCATSGGGASGEQFFGPGTRLTVL.

The sample holds many counts of this clonotype. The chain uses TRBV5-1 and TRBJ2-7, with 9 bases matching TRBD1. The CDR3 has 15 amino acids. Trimming removed 2 bases from V and 2 bases from J; junction bases left unmatched: 5. Germline V gives CDR1 SGHRS, CDR2 YFSETQ. The CDR3: CASSLGQGRTYEQYF. The CDR3, as DNA: TGCGCCAGCAGCTTAGGACAGGGGCGCACCTACGAGCAGTACTTC.

This clonotype was recorded many times. The genes are TRBV14 and TRBJ2-2, with D hard to call. CDR1 and CDR2 (germline): SGHDN, FVKESK. This CDR3 is built from 16 residues. V was pared by 4 bases and J by 0 bases, with 12 bases between. CDR3 region: CASSPDMYANTGELFF. CDR3 nucleotides: TGTGCCAGCAGCCCTGACATGTACGCGAACACCGGGGAGCTGTTTTTT. Based on the CDR3 plus reference TRBV14 and TRBJ2-2, the full variable domain is EAGVTQFPSHSVIEKGQTVTLRCDPISGHDNLYWYRRVMGKEIKFLLHFVKESKQDESGMPNNRFLAERTGGTYSTLKVQPAELEDSGVYFCASSPDMYANTGELFFGEGSRLTVL.

This clonotype showed up many times. This chain joins TRBV7-6 and TRBJ1-3; D possibly corresponds to TRBD1 (6 bases). This CDR3 has 15 residues. Germline CDR1 SGHVS, CDR2 FNYEAQ. V lost 4 bases and J 0 bases, leaving 10 bases between the germline ends. CDR3 DNA sequence: TGTGCCAGCAGCTCGGACAGAATCTCTGGAAACACCATATATTTT. Amino acid sequence: CASSSDRISGNTIYF.

This clonotype has just a few counts. The chain couples TRBV30 to TRBJ2-7; D unresolved. Trimming pared 1 base from V and 3 bases from J, leaving 10 bases between. CDR1 and CDR2 (germline): GTSNPN, SVGIG (reference sequence). CDR3 size: 13 residues. The CDR3 DNA reads TGTGCCTGGAGTGCTACGACCGACTACGAGCAGTACTTC. As protein: CAWSATTDYEQYF.

The rearrangement joins TRBV7-9 to TRBJ2-5; D not resolved. The CDR3 loop spans 14 amino acids. The V end was cut by 7 bases, the J end by 0 bases, with 12 bases between. Germline assignment: CDR1 SEHNR and CDR2 FQNEAQ (reference sequence). The CDR3 here is CASNELGYQETQYF. In DNA form, the CDR3 reads TGTGCCAGCAACGAGTTGGGGTACCAAGAGACCCAGTACTTC.

This clonotype was seen ten or more times. This sequence joins TRBV20-1 and TRBJ1-6; D not certain. The ends were cut back, 0 bases at V and 8 bases at J, with 14 bases in the middle. This CDR3 comprises 15 residues. Germline V gene lookup returns CDR1 DFQATT and CDR2 SNEGSKA (reference sequence). CDR3 DNA: TGCAGTGCTAGAGATCACGGGGATAGGGATTCACCCCTCCACTTT. It codes for CSARDHGDRDSPLHF.

This chain connects TRBV28 to TRBJ2-2; D uncertain. The CDR3 is 17 amino acids. V lost 5 bases and J lost 1, with 17 bases in between. The germline gives CDR1 MDHEN, CDR2 SYDVKM. CDR3 in DNA: TGTGCCAGCAGTACACTTTTATGGGCGGAGAACACCGGGGAGCTGTTTTTT. It translates to CASSTLLWAENTGELFF.

Turning to this clonotype: A much larger clone is a single base away; this may be a read error. The genes are TRBV3-1 and TRBJ2-2; D is uncertain. In germline, CDR1 is LGHDT, CDR2 YNNKEL (reference sequence). The CDR3 totals 18 residues. The ends were cut back, 0 bases at V and 3 bases at J, with 17 bases in the middle. CDR3 in DNA: TGTGCCAGCAGCCAAGATCTGTCGGGCCCCTCGGACACCGGGGAGCTGTTTTTT. Its protein is CASSQDLSGPSDTGELFF.

This clonotype was detected only a few times. The V call is TRBV15, the J call TRBJ2-5; D is unresolved. This CDR3 has 15 amino acids. Germline-derived CDR1 and CDR2 are LNHNV and YYDKDF (reference sequence). Trimming took 2 bases from V and 2 from J, leaving 12 bases between them. Here the CDR3 DNA reads TGTGCCACCAGCAGACCCTTAGCCCTACAAGAGACCCAGTACTTC. It translates to CATSRPLALQETQYF.

In regard to this clonotype: Germline and junction disagree at one end, which may indicate a read error. V and J are TRBV24-1 and TRBJ2-4, with 9 nucleotides matching TRBD1. Germline loops: CDR1 KGHDR, CDR2 SFDVKD. The CDR3 length is 15 residues. CDR3 coding DNA: TGTGCCACCTCCCAGGGACAGGGAGCCAAAAACATTCGGTACTTC. It codes for CATSQGQGAKNIRYF.

This clonotype was picked up many times. The chain couples TRBV27 to TRBJ1-2, with TRBD1 matching 10 bases. V trimming: 5 bases; J trimming: 7 bases; junction bases outside the gene matches: 10. Germline CDR1 reads MNHEY; CDR2 reads SMNVEV (reference sequence). This CDR3 has 15 residues. The CDR3 DNA is TGTGCCAGCAGTCCCATGACAGGGGGCGGGTCTGGCTACACCTTC. Translated, it gives CASSPMTGGGSGYTF.

This clonotype was seen repeatedly, ten times or more. CDR3 amino acids: CASSLTTGLNSPLHF. CDR3 nucleotides: TGTGCCAGCAGCCTAACTACAGGGCTCAATTCACCCCTCCACTTT. The rearrangement uses TRBV28 and TRBJ1-6, with D perhaps matching TRBD1 (6 bases). This CDR3 is 15 amino acids long. Trimming took off 6 bases at V and 7 bases at J, with 16 bases between the two ends. The germline CDR1 and CDR2 sequences are MDHEN and SYDVKM.

There are many counts of this clonotype. The chain recombines TRBV27 with TRBJ2-7; D gene uncertain. The CDR3 length is 15 residues. V lost 0 bases and J 3 bases, leaving 12 bases between the germline ends. CDR1 and CDR2 (germline): MNHEY, SMNVEV (reference sequence). The CDR3 sequence: CASSLSGSGGYEQYF. CDR3 in DNA: TGTGCCAGCAGTTTATCTGGGTCCGGCGGCTACGAGCAGTACTTC.

This clonotype has just a few counts. V gene TRBV9 combines with J gene TRBJ2-1; 9 bases are a match to TRBD2. This CDR3 comprises 18 residues. Germline assignment: CDR1 SGDLS and CDR2 YYNGEE. V shed 0 bases and J 4 bases; nucleotides not matched to a gene: 11. Written as DNA, the CDR3 is TGTGCCAGCAGCGTAGATGGTCGCGGGAGGGCGGGTTACAATGAGCAGTTCTTC. Its translation: CASSVDGRGRAGYNEQFF.